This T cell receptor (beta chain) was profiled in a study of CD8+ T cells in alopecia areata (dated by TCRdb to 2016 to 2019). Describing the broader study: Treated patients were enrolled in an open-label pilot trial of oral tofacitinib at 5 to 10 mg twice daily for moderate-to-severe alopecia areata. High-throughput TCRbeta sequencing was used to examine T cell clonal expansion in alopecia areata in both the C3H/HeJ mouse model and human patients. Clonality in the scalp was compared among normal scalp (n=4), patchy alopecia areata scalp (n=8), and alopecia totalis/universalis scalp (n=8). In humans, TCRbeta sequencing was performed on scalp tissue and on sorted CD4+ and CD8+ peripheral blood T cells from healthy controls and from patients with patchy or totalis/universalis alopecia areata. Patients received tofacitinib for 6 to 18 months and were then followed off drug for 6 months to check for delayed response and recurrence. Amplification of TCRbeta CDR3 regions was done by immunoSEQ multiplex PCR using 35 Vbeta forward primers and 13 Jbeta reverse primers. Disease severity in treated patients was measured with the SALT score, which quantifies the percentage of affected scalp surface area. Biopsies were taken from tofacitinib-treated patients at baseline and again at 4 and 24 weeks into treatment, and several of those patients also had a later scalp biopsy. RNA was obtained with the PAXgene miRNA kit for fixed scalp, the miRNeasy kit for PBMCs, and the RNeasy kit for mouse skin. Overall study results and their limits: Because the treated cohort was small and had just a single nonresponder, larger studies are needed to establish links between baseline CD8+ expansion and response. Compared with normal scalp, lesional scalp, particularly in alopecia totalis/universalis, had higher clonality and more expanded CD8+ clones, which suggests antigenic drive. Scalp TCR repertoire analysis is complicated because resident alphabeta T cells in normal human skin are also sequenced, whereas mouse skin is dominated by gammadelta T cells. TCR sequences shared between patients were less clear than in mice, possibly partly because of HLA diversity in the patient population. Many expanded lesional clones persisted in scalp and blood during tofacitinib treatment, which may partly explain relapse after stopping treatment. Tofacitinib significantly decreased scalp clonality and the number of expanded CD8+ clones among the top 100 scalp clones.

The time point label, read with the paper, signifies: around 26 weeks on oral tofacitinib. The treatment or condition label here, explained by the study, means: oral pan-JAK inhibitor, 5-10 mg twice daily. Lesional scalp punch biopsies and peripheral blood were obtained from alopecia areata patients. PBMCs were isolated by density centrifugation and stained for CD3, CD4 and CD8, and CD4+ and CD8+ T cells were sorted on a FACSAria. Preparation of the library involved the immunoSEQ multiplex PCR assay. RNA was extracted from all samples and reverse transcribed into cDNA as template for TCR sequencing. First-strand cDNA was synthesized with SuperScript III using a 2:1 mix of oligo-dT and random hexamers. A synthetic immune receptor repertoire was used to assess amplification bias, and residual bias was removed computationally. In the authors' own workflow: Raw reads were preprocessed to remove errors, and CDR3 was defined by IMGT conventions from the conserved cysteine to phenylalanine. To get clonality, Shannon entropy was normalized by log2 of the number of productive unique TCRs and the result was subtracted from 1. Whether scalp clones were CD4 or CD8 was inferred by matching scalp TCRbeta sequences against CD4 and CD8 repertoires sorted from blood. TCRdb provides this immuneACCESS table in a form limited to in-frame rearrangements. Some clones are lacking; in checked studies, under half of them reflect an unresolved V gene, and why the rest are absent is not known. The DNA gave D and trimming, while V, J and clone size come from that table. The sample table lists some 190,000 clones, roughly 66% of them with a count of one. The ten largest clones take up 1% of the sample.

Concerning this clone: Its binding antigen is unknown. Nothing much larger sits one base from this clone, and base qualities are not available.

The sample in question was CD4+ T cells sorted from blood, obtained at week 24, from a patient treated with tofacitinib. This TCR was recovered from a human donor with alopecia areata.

In nucleotides, the sequence is TGTGCCAGCAGCCCCCGGGCTCGGGGTTCCTACGAGCAGTACTTC. Its protein product is CASSPRARGSYEQYF. Recombination linked TRBV7-2 to TRBJ2-7; perhaps TRBD2 is the D gene, with 5 bases matching. The germline V gene provides CDR1 SGHTA and CDR2 FQGNSA. Cut back by 5 bases and 1 base, the V and J ends lie 15 bases apart. Including cysteine and phenylalanine, the CDR3 has 15 amino acids. Kept here is only the CDR3 DNA, which spans 45 bases and is read in frame from base 1.